The T cell receptor (beta chain) described here comes from a study of blood T cell repertoires in COVID-19. Overall study: Some COVID-19 samples were acute and others convalescent; all came from the United States, Italy and Spain. PBMCs, B-cell-depleted T cells, or T cells were the source of the cDNA or gDNA that made up the material.

Trimming left V 3 bases short and J 6 bases short, with 9 bases between. The CDR3 has 13 amino acids. As processed by the authors: Nucleated cell counts were estimated from reference gene primer amplification. The table came from immunoSEQ multiplex PCR; TCRdb's copy has only in-frame clones and leaves some out. For V, J and clone size, that table is used; D and trimming come from the DNA. The sample has about 200,000 clones; over 70% are singletons. What was sequenced was peripheral blood. This sequence originates from an elderly woman with acute or convalescent COVID-19. The chain couples TRBV12-3 or TRBV12-4 to TRBJ1-5, with TRBD1 as a possible D gene (5 bases). The CDR3 DNA reads as TGTGCCAGCAGTTTCGGCAGGGCTCAGCCCCAGCATTTT. This encodes CASSFGRAQPQHF.